The 24 T cell receptor beta chains below were found in one sample sequenced in a study of blood T cell repertoires in COVID-19. Assay: immunoSEQ multiplex PCR; the TCRdb copy retains only in-frame clones and omits some. The data hold about 340,000 clones, with about 86% observed a single time. The sample consisted of peripheral blood. The origin of the receptors is a woman aged 60-75 years with COVID-19, enrolled during active disease.

V gene TRBV5-4 combines with J gene TRBJ1-2; D may be TRBD1 (6 bases). From germline, CDR1 is SGHNT and CDR2 YYREEE (reference sequence). V was cut by 4 bases and J by 4 bases, with 20 bases left in between. The CDR3 contains 16 residues. The chain's CDR3 is CASSQNGQSPPYGYTF. CDR3 coding DNA: TGTGCCAGCAGCCAGAACGGACAGTCCCCCCCCTATGGCTACACCTTC.

The J gene is TRBJ2-7, the V gene TRBV6-5; TRBD2 is a possible D gene (6 bases). The CDR3 runs to 12 residues. The V and J ends lost 8 bases and 2 bases respectively, with 10 bases between them. Germline V gene sequence: CDR1 MNHEY, CDR2 SVGAGI. DNA for the CDR3: TGTGCCAGCGGATGGGAGGCCTACGAGCAGTACTTC. This gives the protein CASGWEAYEQYF.

This sequence joins TRBV5-1 and TRBJ1-1, with a weak D call TRBD1 (6 bases). The CDR3 extends over 16 amino acids. With 0 bases removed from V and 2 bases from J, the gap between germline ends came to 14 bases. Germline V lookup: CDR1 SGHRS, CDR2 YFSETQ. The CDR3 loop is CASSLAWDILNTEAFF. The CDR3 nucleotides are TGCGCCAGCAGCTTGGCCTGGGACATCCTCAACACTGAAGCTTTCTTT.

The V gene is TRBV5-6, the J gene TRBJ1-6; a possible D gene is TRBD1 (5 bases). Trimming stripped 0 bases from V and 6 bases from J, with 13 bases between. CDR1 and CDR2 (germline): SGHDT, YYEEEE. The CDR3 runs to 16 residues. CDR3: CASSLASGRGNSPLHF. The DNA of the CDR3 is TGTGCCAGCAGCTTGGCAAGTGGTAGGGGTAATTCACCCCTCCACTTT.

The rearrangement links TRBV5-4 to TRBJ2-5; the match to TRBD2 covers 9 bases. With V trimmed by 4 bases and J by 5 bases, 9 bases remained unmatched. CDR3 length: 15 amino acids. Germline V lookup: CDR1 SGHNT, CDR2 YYREEE (reference sequence). The CDR3 loop is CASSPRAGGLETQYF. The CDR3, as DNA: TGTGCCAGCAGCCCTAGGGCGGGGGGGCTGGAGACCCAGTACTTC.

As concerns this clone: Distinct nucleotide sequences in the sample also encode this CDR3. The genes are TRBV18 and TRBJ1-2; TRBD1 matches at 7 bases. Germline trimming cut 2 bases from V and 6 bases from J; bases unmatched to any gene: 0. CDR3 length: 12 amino acids. Germline CDR1 KGHSH, CDR2 LQKENI. The CDR3 protein is CASSPTGDGYTF. The CDR3 DNA sequence: TGTGCCAGCTCACCAACAGGGGATGGCTACACCTTC.

This clone was seen a single time. The chain employs TRBV5-3 and TRBJ2-4, with D perhaps matching TRBD2 (5 bases). TRBV5-3 has ORF status, its function being uncertain. There are 15 residues in the CDR3. The ends were cut back, 1 base at V and 8 bases at J, with 16 bases in the middle. This CDR3 reads CARSLKGGLSYIQYF. The CDR3 region has the DNA TGTGCCAGAAGCTTGAAAGGAGGACTTTCATACATTCAGTACTTC.

The J gene is TRBJ2-5, the V gene TRBV30, with D tentatively TRBD1 (5 bases). V lost 7 bases to trimming and J lost 6 bases, with 15 bases between them. CDR3 size: 12 residues. Per the germline V gene, CDR1 is GTSNPN and CDR2 is SVGIG (reference sequence). The CDR3, as DNA: TGTGCCTCAGCCCCAGGGTCGCAGACCCAGTACTTC. Its translation: CASAPGSQTQYF.

The DNA for the CDR3 is TGTGCTAGTGGTTTGCAAAGCGGGGGGGCGCTGGGAGAGACCCAGTACTTC. It translates to CASGLQSGGALGETQYF. The rearrangement joins TRBV12-5 to TRBJ2-5; 10 nucleotides line up with TRBD2. The CDR3 loop spans 17 amino acids. The germline gives CDR1 LGHNT, CDR2 FRNRAP. V gave up 2 bases and J gave up 4 bases; unmatched junction bases: 10. Full variable domain (outside the CDR3, taken from reference TRBV12-5 and TRBJ2-5): DARVTQTPRHKVTEMGQEVTMRCQPILGHNTVFWYRQTMMQGLELLAYFRNRAPLDDSGMPKDRFSAEMPDATLATLKIQPSEPRDSAVYFCASGLQSGGALGETQYFGPGTRLLVL.

The rearrangement links TRBV5-8 to TRBJ1-2, with 7 bases identical to TRBD1. The CDR3 length is 13 residues. V lost 3 bases, J lost 8 bases, and 7 bases stayed unmatched. CDR1 SGHTS and CDR2 YDEGEE come from the germline V gene. CDR3 in amino acids: CASSSWGTVGYTF. In nucleotides, the CDR3 is TGTGCCAGCAGCTCTTGGGGGACAGTAGGCTACACCTTC.

The chain employs TRBV9 and TRBJ2-5; TRBD2 matches at 10 bases. Germline lookup yields CDR1 SGDLS and CDR2 YYNGEE. This CDR3 comprises 15 residues. The J segment lost 1 base and the V segment lost 0 bases, leaving 0 bases of the junction unmatched. CDR3 loop: CASSVASGGQETQYF. As DNA, the CDR3 is TGTGCCAGCAGCGTAGCTAGCGGGGGCCAAGAGACCCAGTACTTC.

This rearrangement joins TRBV5-5 to TRBJ1-1, with no clear D. CDR3 length: 16 residues. Per the germline V gene, CDR1 is SGHKS and CDR2 is YYEKEE (reference sequence). V dropped 2 bases and J dropped 0 bases, with 14 bases sitting between them. In DNA form, the CDR3 reads TGTGCCAGCAGCTTACAGTTGTTTACATTGAACACTGAAGCTTTCTTT. This gives the protein CASSLQLFTLNTEAFF.

The rearrangement uses TRBV6-1 and TRBJ2-3, with TRBD2 matching 13 bases. The germline CDR1 and CDR2 sequences are MNHNS and SASEGT. This CDR3 spans 20 amino acids. J was trimmed by 1 base and V by 4 bases; bases with no gene match: 14. CDR3 in amino acids: CASSGGLAGAKAHGTDTQYF. For the CDR3, the DNA is TGTGCCAGCAGTGGAGGACTAGCGGGGGCAAAAGCCCACGGCACAGATACGCAGTATTTT.

V gene TRBV6-4 combines with J gene TRBJ2-3; TRBD2 agrees at 8 bases. The ends lost 6 bases at V and 4 bases at J; junction bases unmatched: 12. The germline gives CDR1 MRHNA, CDR2 SNTAGT. The CDR3 runs to 16 residues. The CDR3 protein is CASSPGHGGEADTQYF. DNA of the CDR3: TGTGCCAGCAGCCCCGGACACGGGGGGGAAGCAGATACGCAGTATTTT.

This clone was seen only once. The CDR3 reads CSVEWGGNEKLFF. The CDR3 DNA reads as TGCAGCGTTGAATGGGGAGGTAATGAAAAACTGTTTTTT. The chain carries TRBV29-1 and TRBJ1-4; no clear D. The V gene's germline CDR1 is SQVTM and CDR2 ANQGSEA. V gave up 2 bases and J gave up 4 bases, with 8 bases separating them. The CDR3 sequence is 13 residues long.

This chain links TRBV16 with TRBJ1-6, with D hard to call. Trimming cost V 0 bases and J 8 bases, with 5 bases left between them. CDR3 length equals 13 residues. Looked up from germline, CDR1 is KGHSY and CDR2 is FQNENV. CDR3 loop: CASSQSSDSPLHF. The CDR3 nucleotides read TGTGCCAGCAGCCAATCGTCCGATTCACCCCTCCACTTT. Complete variable domain (other parts from reference TRBV16 and TRBJ1-6): GEEVAQTPKHLVRGEGQKAKLYCAPIKGHSYVFWYQQVLKNEFKFLISFQNENVFDETGMPKERFSAKCLPNSPCSLEIQATKLEDSAVYFCASSQSSDSPLHFGNGTRLTVT.

The chain employs TRBV19 and TRBJ2-1; a possible D gene is TRBD1 (8 bases). The CDR3 spans 17 residues. With 5 bases removed from V and 4 bases from J, the gap between germline ends came to 21 bases. Germline CDR1 reads LNHDA; CDR2 reads SQIVND (reference sequence). CDR3 residues: CASSGGRDRPQYNEQFF. The CDR3, as DNA: TGTGCCAGTAGTGGTGGGAGGGACAGGCCCCAATACAATGAGCAGTTCTTC.

The CDR3 coding sequence is TGTGCCAGCAGTCCACGACTAGCTTCCTACGAGCAGTACTTC. This encodes CASSPRLASYEQYF. The chain is built from TRBV27 and TRBJ2-7; 7 bases align to TRBD2. Germline V gene sequence: CDR1 MNHEY, CDR2 SMNVEV (reference sequence). Germline trimming cut 5 bases from V and 1 base from J; bases unmatched to any gene: 5. The CDR3 totals 14 residues.

This clone was seen just once. The rearrangement links TRBV9 to TRBJ1-6; tentative D call: TRBD1 (6 bases). Germline CDR1 and CDR2: SGDLS and YYNGEE. CDR3 length: 18 amino acids. V was shortened by 4 bases and J by 8 bases, with 25 bases between the two germline ends. In nucleotides, the CDR3 is TGTGCCAGCAGCCCCCGGCCAGGGGCCGTTCGTTCTGATTCACCCCTCCACTTT. Its protein product is CASSPRPGAVRSDSPLHF.

The chain carries TRBV7-9 and TRBJ1-2; D may be TRBD1 (5 bases). V was pared by 8 bases and J by 3 bases, with 10 bases between. This CDR3 region has 12 residues. Germline V gene lookup returns CDR1 SEHNR and CDR2 FQNEAQ (reference sequence). CDR3 in DNA: TGTGCCAGCGAGGGAGGGGACTATGGCTACACCTTC. Protein product: CASEGGDYGYTF.

The genes are TRBV5-5 and TRBJ2-7; 9 bases are a match to TRBD2. J gave up 2 bases and V 7 bases, and 7 bases lay outside the gene matches. The V gene's germline CDR1 is SGHKS and CDR2 YYEKEE (reference sequence). There are 14 residues in the CDR3. CDR3 amino acids: CASGPGGGAYEQYF. The CDR3 DNA follows: TGTGCCAGCGGGCCAGGCGGGGGGGCCTACGAGCAGTACTTC.

This chain joins TRBV3-1 (or the pseudogene TRBV3-2) and TRBJ2-5, with 9 nucleotides matching TRBD1. CDR1 and CDR2 (germline): LGHDT, YNNKEL (reference sequence). CDR3 size: 15 residues. V lost 4 bases to trimming and J lost 2 bases; unmatched junction nucleotides: 5. CDR3: CASSLAQGAQETQYF. The DNA of the CDR3 is TGTGCCAGCAGCCTAGCACAGGGGGCTCAAGAGACCCAGTACTTC.

The J gene is TRBJ1-5, the V gene TRBV7-8; D possibly corresponds to TRBD1 (6 bases). The CDR3 runs 15 residues. V lost 5 bases, J lost 2 bases, and 13 bases lay in between. Germline CDR1 SGHVS, CDR2 FQNEAQ. The CDR3 sequence: CASSPGGGGNQPQHF. DNA for the CDR3: TGTGCCAGCAGCCCCGGGGGGGGCGGCAATCAGCCCCAGCATTTT.

This clone was counted once. V and J are TRBV10-3 and TRBJ1-5; 10 nucleotides match TRBD1. J was trimmed by 7 bases and V by 4 bases; bases with no gene match: 4. Germline loops: CDR1 ENHRY, CDR2 SYGVKD. The CDR3 has 14 residues. The DNA for the CDR3 is TGTGCCATCAGTGCGGGACAGGGGTCGCAGCCCCAGCATTTT. It translates to CAISAGQGSQPQHF.